This is a list of T cell receptor beta chains from one sample in a study of blood T cell repertoires in COVID-19. The table came from immunoSEQ multiplex PCR; TCRdb's copy has only in-frame clones and leaves some out. This sample has hundreds of thousands of clones, with roughly four fifths found just once. Sequenced sample: peripheral blood. The receptors stem from a woman over 75 with COVID-19, enrolled during active disease. The CDR3 runs from the conserved cysteine through the conserved F or W. A D gene is named only where the DNA matches it firmly. The size entry is marked missing in some rows and otherwise reads once, few, many or a size class.

j_gene,abundance,v_gene,d_gene,CDR3aa,CDR3nt
TRBJ2-7,few,TRBV2,NA,CAGWTESYEQYF,TGTGCCGGATGGACAGAATCCTACGAGCAGTACTTC
TRBJ2-5,few,TRBV7-9,NA,CASSLVGPETQYF,TGTGCCAGCAGCTTAGTGGGGCCCGAGACCCAGTACTTC
TRBJ1-1,NA,TRBV28,TRBD1,CASGDRVGKTEAFF,TGTGCCAGCGGGGACAGGGTGGGAAAAACTGAAGCTTTCTTT
TRBJ2-7,once,TRBV6-6,TRBD2,CASSYEGLAVSYEQYF,TGTGCCAGCAGTTACGAAGGGCTAGCGGTCTCCTACGAGCAGTACTTC
TRBJ2-1,NA,TRBV19,NA,CASSIGVSVRPNEQFF,TGTGCCAGTAGTATCGGAGTCAGCGTGCGACCCAATGAGCAGTTCTTC
TRBJ1-1,NA,TRBV15,NA,CATSRVGKGHMNTEAFF,TGTGCCACCAGCAGAGTAGGAAAGGGACACATGAACACTGAAGCTTTCTTT
TRBJ2-1,NA,TRBV9,NA,CASSVAQYNEQFF,TGTGCCAGCAGCGTAGCTCAGTACAATGAGCAGTTCTTC
TRBJ2-7,NA,TRBV11-2,TRBD2,CASRTSGRTPYEQYF,TGTGCCAGCAGAACTAGCGGGAGGACCCCCTACGAGCAGTACTTC
TRBJ2-3,NA,TRBV24-1,TRBD2,CATSDFNGGGPPDTQYF,TGTGCCACCAGTGATTTCAACGGGGGAGGGCCCCCAGATACGCAGTATTTT
TRBJ2-6,NA,TRBV19,NA,CASSNRAGANVLTF,TGTGCCAGTAGTAACAGGGCTGGCGCCAACGTCCTGACTTTC
TRBJ2-1,NA,TRBV7-3,TRBD2,CASSQSPGLAIRHNEQFF,TGTGCCAGCAGCCAATCACCGGGACTAGCTATTCGGCACAATGAGCAGTTCTTC
TRBJ2-2,NA,TRBV5-1,NA,CASFLGETDTGELFF,TGCGCCAGCTTCCTCGGGGAAACGGACACCGGGGAGCTGTTTTTT
TRBJ1-2,once,TRBV10-2,NA,CASSESGGRGAPGYTF,TGCGCCAGCAGTGAGTCGGGGGGTAGAGGGGCCCCTGGATACACCTTC
TRBJ2-1,NA,TRBV27,TRBD2,CASALRSGGSSYNEQFF,TGTGCCAGCGCCCTCCGTAGCGGGGGTTCGTCCTACAATGAGCAGTTCTTC
TRBJ1-2,NA,TRBV5-1,TRBD1,CASSPGQGATGYTF,TGCGCCAGCAGCCCTGGACAGGGGGCAACTGGCTACACCTTC
TRBJ2-2,NA,TRBV3-1/TRBV3-2,TRBD2,CASSPKTGLAPPGELFF,TGTGCCAGCAGCCCAAAGACGGGACTAGCCCCACCCGGGGAGCTGTTTTTT
TRBJ1-3,NA,TRBV30,TRBD1,CAWRNSDRAGNTIYF,TGTGCCTGGAGGAACTCAGACAGGGCTGGAAACACCATATATTTT
TRBJ1-4,NA,TRBV5-4,TRBD1,CASSRKGTGVATNEKLFF,TGTGCCAGCAGCCGTAAAGGGACAGGGGTGGCAACTAATGAAAAACTGTTTTTT
TRBJ1-4,NA,TRBV7-2,NA,CASSLVDEKLFF,TGTGCCAGCAGCTTGGTAGATGAAAAACTGTTTTTT
TRBJ1-5,NA,TRBV3-1/TRBV3-2,NA,CASSQTDGRAQHF,TGTGCCAGCAGCCAAACGGACGGGCGGGCCCAGCATTTT
TRBJ1-2,NA,TRBV18,NA,CASSPRQEANYGYTF,TGTGCCAGCTCACCACGCCAGGAAGCTAACTATGGCTACACCTTC
TRBJ2-5,NA,TRBV5-6,TRBD2,CASSILPGTSGFQETQYF,TGTGCCAGCAGCATCCTTCCCGGGACTAGCGGCTTCCAAGAGACCCAGTACTTC
TRBJ2-3,NA,TRBV10-3,TRBD2,CAISVSRLAGESDTQYF,TGTGCCATCAGTGTGTCTAGACTAGCGGGAGAGTCAGATACGCAGTATTTT
TRBJ1-1,NA,TRBV7-6,TRBD1,CASSLEPGQGDTEAFF,TGTGCCAGCAGCTTAGAGCCGGGACAGGGGGACACTGAAGCTTTCTTT
TRBJ1-6,NA,TRBV6-5,TRBD1,CASTSGQGNSPLHF,TGTGCCAGCACCTCTGGACAGGGAAATTCACCCCTCCACTTT
TRBJ1-6,NA,TRBV6-5,NA,CASSVIYTGSPPLHF,TGTGCCAGCAGCGTTATTTACACAGGGAGTCCACCCCTCCACTTT
TRBJ1-6,NA,TRBV12-3/TRBV12-4,NA,CASSSRDNSPLHF,TGTGCCAGCAGTTCCCGGGATAATTCACCCCTCCACTTT
TRBJ2-1,NA,TRBV18,NA,CASSAPTDRYNEQFF,TGTGCCAGCTCCGCTCCTACAGATCGCTACAATGAGCAGTTCTTC
TRBJ2-5,NA,TRBV7-6,NA,CASSRVQVGTQYF,TGTGCCAGCAGTCGAGTCCAGGTTGGGACCCAGTACTTC
TRBJ2-5,NA,TRBV7-2,NA,CASSFPRETQYF,TGTGCCAGCAGCTTCCCTAGAGAGACCCAGTACTTC
TRBJ1-4,once,TRBV4-1,NA,CASSQGGHEEKLFF,TGCGCCAGCAGCCAAGGGGGCCACGAGGAAAAACTGTTTTTT
TRBJ2-5,NA,TRBV29-1,TRBD2,CSVKGSGGMVETQYF,TGCAGCGTTAAGGGCAGCGGGGGGATGGTGGAGACCCAGTACTTC
TRBJ2-3,NA,TRBV7-2,NA,CASSSPGALGDTQYF,TGTGCCAGCAGCTCCCCGGGAGCCCTGGGAGATACGCAGTATTTT
TRBJ2-5,NA,TRBV18,NA,CASSGGLSESQYF,TGTGCCAGCTCCGGAGGCCTGTCAGAGTCCCAGTACTTC